The 11 T cell receptor beta chains listed next were all sequenced from one sample in a study of cytomegalovirus exposure and HLA in healthy donors. The PCR employed 60 Vbeta primers together with 13 Jbeta primers. TCRdb keeps only in-frame clones here, not all; method: immunoSEQ multiplex PCR. Found here are about 140,000 clones, more than 60% of them singletons; the top ten hold around 9.1%. Material for sequencing was PBMCs. The source of these receptors is a woman in her forties or fifties in good health and CMV-seropositive.

This chain uses TRBV27 with TRBJ1-1; 10 bases align to TRBD1. This CDR3 comprises 18 residues. CDR1 and CDR2 from the germline V gene are MNHEY and SMNVEV (reference sequence). The J segment lost 1 base and the V segment lost 5 bases, leaving 13 bases of the junction unmatched. The CDR3 reads CASSLLKTWTGGNTEAFF. In DNA, the CDR3 is TGTGCCAGCAGTCTACTTAAGACTTGGACAGGGGGGAACACTGAAGCTTTCTTT.

The chain combines TRBV6-6 with TRBJ2-7; 8 bases are a match to TRBD1. The J segment lost 5 bases and the V segment lost 6 bases, leaving 6 bases of the junction unmatched. In germline, CDR1 is MNHNY, CDR2 SVGAGI (reference sequence). The CDR3 consists of 13 residues. CDR3 amino acids: CASSARTGNEQYF. DNA of the CDR3: TGTGCCAGCAGCGCTCGGACAGGGAACGAGCAGTACTTC.

With respect to this clone: Other DNA sequences in this specimen translate into the identical CDR3. The chain is built from TRBV30 and TRBJ1-5; tentatively, D is TRBD1 (6 bases). The length of the CDR3 is 13 residues. The V gene's germline CDR1 is GTSNPN and CDR2 SVGIG (reference sequence). The ends were cut back, 4 bases at V and 3 bases at J, with 10 bases in the middle. The CDR3 is CAWTGTPNQPQHF. DNA of the CDR3: TGTGCCTGGACCGGGACACCCAATCAGCCCCAGCATTTT.

This rearrangement joins TRBV14 to TRBJ2-3; 8 bases map to TRBD2. The CDR3 contains 16 residues. The J segment lost 2 bases and the V segment lost 4 bases, leaving 8 bases of the junction unmatched. Germline V gene data show CDR1 as SGHDN and CDR2 as FVKESK. The DNA of the CDR3 is TGTGCCAGCAGCCTTTGGCTAGCGGGCACCACAGATACGCAGTATTTT. Its translation: CASSLWLAGTTDTQYF.

This clone was counted between two and nine times. The chain combines TRBV5-1 with TRBJ1-1; D is possibly TRBD1 (6 bases). Germline V gene data show CDR1 as SGHRS and CDR2 as YFSETQ. The CDR3 covers 15 residues. V was cut by 4 bases and J by 0 bases, with 13 bases left in between. The CDR3 region has the DNA TGCGCCAGCAGCCAGGGGCAACCAATGAACACTGAAGCTTTCTTT. Translated: CASSQGQPMNTEAFF.

With regard to this clone: One end of the junction fails to match germline, which may point to a read error. The rearrangement uses TRBV20-1 and TRBJ1-1, with no clear D. The CDR3 totals 10 residues. Germline V lookup: CDR1 DFQATT, CDR2 SNEGSKA (reference sequence). For the CDR3, the DNA is TGCAGTGCAAGGAGGGCTGAGGCTTTCTTT. Translated, it gives CSARRAEAFF.

V gene TRBV5-4 combines with J gene TRBJ2-3; 8 bases agree with TRBD2. In germline, CDR1 is SGHNT, CDR2 YYREEE (reference sequence). J gave up 5 bases and V 0 bases, and 5 bases lay outside the gene matches. The CDR3 spans 15 residues. CDR3 nucleotide sequence: TGTGCCAGCAGCTTGGCGGGGGGGCGGGGAGATACGCAGTATTTT. Amino acids: CASSLAGGRGDTQYF.

The rearrangement joins TRBV5-1 to TRBJ2-2; weak D call: TRBD1 (5 bases). The CDR3 has 14 amino acids. Between the trimmed V and J ends, which lost 1 base and 1 base, there was a span of 5 bases. Germline V gene lookup returns CDR1 SGHRS and CDR2 YFSETQ. The CDR3 region is CASSLTGNTGELFF. CDR3 bases: TGCGCCAGCAGCTTGACAGGGAACACCGGGGAGCTGTTTTTT.

The genes are TRBV9 and TRBJ1-4; perhaps TRBD1 as D (6 bases). V was pared by 5 bases and J by 8 bases, with 19 bases between. Germline V gives CDR1 SGDLS, CDR2 YYNGEE. The CDR3 covers 15 residues. In DNA form, the CDR3 reads TGTGCCAGCAGTCCATCCTGGAGGACAGAGGAAAAACTGTTTTTT. It codes for CASSPSWRTEEKLFF. The whole variable domain, remainder taken from reference TRBV9 and TRBJ1-4, is DSGVTQTPKHLITATGQRVTLRCSPRSGDLSVYWYQQSLDQGLQFLIQYYNGEERAKGNILERFSAQQFPDLHSELNLSSLELGDSALYFCASSPSWRTEEKLFFGSGTQLSVL.

The gene calls are TRBV2 and TRBJ1-4; D remains ambiguous. V lost 3 bases and J lost 0, with 8 bases in between. This CDR3 has 15 amino acids. CDR1 is SNHLY, CDR2 FYNNEI, per germline. The CDR3 here is CASSERASTNEKLFF. The DNA of the CDR3 is TGTGCCAGCAGTGAGCGGGCCTCAACTAATGAAAAACTGTTTTTT.

The chain couples TRBV27 to TRBJ1-2; a possible D gene is TRBD1 (6 bases). The CDR3 covers 14 residues. Germline V gene sequence: CDR1 MNHEY, CDR2 SMNVEV (reference sequence). Trimming took 3 bases from V and 2 from J, leaving 10 bases between them. The DNA of the CDR3 is TGTGCCAGCAGTTTGTGGGGGCCAAACTATGGCTACACCTTC. Translating gives CASSLWGPNYGYTF.